This note documents a single T cell receptor (beta chain) sequence. Its specificity is unknown. Time point of the sample: week 23, last vaccination. Each dose delivered 300 ug of mutant IDH1 20-mer peptide subcutaneously with imiquimod. This specimen comes from a study of a mutant IDH1 vaccine in newly diagnosed glioma. Turning to the study itself: Earlier treatment was radiotherapy, temozolomide, or both, with most getting both.

Profiled with immunoSEQ multiplex PCR; TCRdb holds only in-frame clones, not every one. The sample lists about 44,000 clones; about 91% were seen once. The germline V and J ends were trimmed by 10 bases and 0 bases, with 7 bases remaining between them. The CDR3 runs 12 residues. CDR1 and CDR2 from the germline V gene are MNHNS and SASEGT. This chain connects TRBV6-1 to TRBJ2-1; D remains unclear. The TCR comes from a man aged 50-60 years with glioma. The specimen comprised PBMCs, sampled from a glioma patient whose treatment included an IDH1 peptide vaccine. CDR3 bases: TGTGCCACCACAAGCTCCTACAATGAGCAGTTCTTC. Its translation is CATTSSYNEQFF.